This T cell receptor beta chain was sequenced during a study of cytomegalovirus exposure and HLA in healthy donors. Study outcomes and limitations: Accounts indicate the classifier identified cytomegalovirus status with strong specificity and sensitivity.

In the PCR, 60 Vbeta and 13 Jbeta primers were used. Profiled with immunoSEQ multiplex PCR; TCRdb holds only in-frame clones, not every one. The data hold 65,000 to 90,000 clones, with 70% to 75% observed a single time. To note about this clone: Its target is not known.

CDR3 length: 13 amino acids. V lost 2 bases and J lost 9, with 11 bases in between. Germline-derived CDR1 and CDR2 are MNHNS and SASEGT. This clonotype originated in a man in his 60s in good health and CMV-seronegative. V is TRBV6-1 and J is TRBJ1-5; D is ambiguous. The sequencing input was PBMCs. CDR3: CASSEPTPSPQHF. As DNA, the CDR3 is TGTGCCAGCAGTGAACCTACCCCCTCGCCCCAGCATTTT.